The 8 T cell receptor beta chains below were found in one sample sequenced in a study of blood T cell repertoires in COVID-19. The assay was immunoSEQ multiplex PCR, and TCRdb's table has in-frame clones only and misses some. The table records some 40,000 clones, around four fifths of them present only once. Sequencing input: peripheral blood. All receptors derive from an elderly man with active or convalescent COVID-19.

The CDR3 here is CASSLGASGSPHGGQYF. The CDR3 DNA reads TGCGCCAGCAGCTTGGGTGCTAGCGGGAGCCCTCACGGAGGGCAGTATTTT. The J gene is TRBJ2-3, the V gene TRBV5-1; 10 bases match TRBD2. V shed 0 bases and J 11 bases; nucleotides not matched to a gene: 15. The CDR3 spans 17 residues. Per germline, CDR1 SGHRS and CDR2 YFSETQ.

The chain joins TRBV21-1 to TRBJ1-6; the table calls TRBD1, which could not be checked here. TRBV21-1 is termed a pseudogene. The CDR3 has 14 amino acids. The CDR3 sequence is CASSPGTACSPLHF. The CDR3 coding sequence is TGTGCCAGCAGTCCCGGGACAGCTTGTTCACCCCTCCACTTT.

The CDR3 DNA reads as TGTGCCAGCCGGTCGAGCGCCACAGATACGCAGTATTTT. Protein product: CASRSSATDTQYF. The J gene is TRBJ2-3, the V gene TRBV28, with unresolved D. The CDR3 length is 13 residues. Germline CDR1 is MDHEN and CDR2 is SYDVKM. V lost 8 bases and J 2 bases, leaving 11 bases between the germline ends.

This clone was recorded many times. The CDR3: CASSLGQAGPIGYGYTF. The CDR3 nucleotides read TGTGCCAGCAGCCTCGGACAGGCGGGACCGATCGGCTATGGCTACACCTTC. V and J are TRBV7-8 and TRBJ1-2, with 7 bases lining up with TRBD1. There are 17 residues in the CDR3. Germline CDR1 SGHVS, CDR2 FQNEAQ. Unmatched junction bases numbered 16, after V lost 5 bases and J lost 4 bases.

This clone was detected a few times. The V gene is TRBV4-2, the J gene TRBJ1-4, with 8 bases matching TRBD1. The germline V gene has CDR1 LGHNA and CDR2 YNFKEQ. The CDR3 runs to 15 residues. The ends lost 0 bases at V and 12 bases at J; junction bases unmatched: 9. CDR3 DNA: TGTGCCAGCAGCCAAGAAGGACAGGGAGCTGTTCAACTGTTTTTT. This translates into CASSQEGQGAVQLFF.

This sequence joins TRBV6-5 and TRBJ2-5; TRBD2 matches at 8 bases. The CDR3 has 13 amino acids. Germline assignment: CDR1 MNHEY and CDR2 SVGAGI. V lost 6 bases to trimming and J lost 5 bases; unmatched junction nucleotides: 5. The DNA for the CDR3 is TGTGCCAGCAGGGGACTAGTATACGAGACCCAGTACTTC. Translated, it gives CASRGLVYETQYF.

This chain connects TRBV29-1 to TRBJ2-2; 8 positions agree with TRBD2. This CDR3 contains 13 residues. Germline CDR1 and CDR2: SQVTM and ANQGSEA. V shed 7 bases and J 5 bases; nucleotides not matched to a gene: 6. The DNA for the CDR3 is TGCAGCGGCGCGGGAGGTGGAACCGGGGAGCTGTTTTTT. This codes for CSGAGGGTGELFF.

This clone was seen only a few times. The rearrangement links TRBV18 to TRBJ2-7; 7 nucleotides align to TRBD1. This CDR3 has 13 amino acids. V shed 8 bases, J shed 0 bases, and the junction held 4 bases outside the gene matches. Per the germline V gene, CDR1 is KGHSH and CDR2 is LQKENI. CDR3 protein: CASNTGDSYEQYF. For the CDR3, the DNA is TGTGCCAGCAATACAGGGGACTCCTACGAGCAGTACTTC.